Following are 24 T cell receptor beta chains from one sample sequenced in a study of T cell responses to AZD1222 COVID-19 vaccine. Assay used: immunoSEQ multiplex PCR; TCRdb lists only in-frame clones, some missing. The sample lists about 130,000 clones; 88% were seen once. The material sequenced was peripheral blood, taken on day 0 of MenACWY control vaccination. These receptors were taken from an adult in good health.

Details on this clone: This specimen includes other DNA sequences encoding the same CDR3. This chain links TRBV7-9 with TRBJ1-2; D unresolved. CDR3 length: 12 amino acids. Germline values: CDR1 SEHNR, CDR2 FQNEAQ (reference sequence). V was clipped by 3 bases and J by 4 bases, with 6 bases between them. CDR3 amino acids: CASSLEGYGYTF. CDR3 coding DNA: TGTGCCAGCAGCTTGGAGGGCTATGGCTACACCTTC. The full variable domain, with the rest looked up from reference TRBV7-9 and TRBJ1-2, is DTGVSQNPRHKITKRGQNVTFRCDPISEHNRLYWYRQTLGQGPEFLTYFQNEAQLEKSRLLSDRFSAERPKGSFSTLEIQRTEQGDSAMYLCASSLEGYGYTFGSGTRLTVV.

The chain couples TRBV2 to TRBJ1-1; D remains ambiguous. The ends were cut back, 3 bases at V and 0 bases at J, with 14 bases in the middle. The germline V gene encodes CDR1 SNHLY and CDR2 FYNNEI. The CDR3 length is 16 residues. The CDR3 loop is CASSEPDPFMNTEAFF. For the CDR3, the DNA is TGTGCCAGCAGTGAGCCCGACCCTTTCATGAACACTGAAGCTTTCTTT. Full variable domain (missing parts from reference TRBV2 and TRBJ1-1): EPEVTQTPSHQVTQMGQEVILRCVPISNHLYFYWYRQILGQKVEFLVSFYNNEISEKSEIFDDQFSVERPDGSNFTLKIRSTKLEDSAMYFCASSEPDPFMNTEAFFGQGTRLTVV.

The CDR3 region has the DNA TGTGCCAGCGCGGGTCCGAGGAACACTGAAGCTTTCTTT. Translated: CASAGPRNTEAFF. This chain connects TRBV6-5 to TRBJ1-1; no definite D call. Trimming removed 8 bases from V and 1 base from J, with 11 bases in between. The germline V gene encodes CDR1 MNHEY and CDR2 SVGAGI. The CDR3 totals 13 residues.

The chain joins TRBV7-2 to TRBJ1-2; D call uncertain. Trimming shortened V by 5 bases and J by 1 base, and 11 bases separated the two germline ends. Germline V gene lookup returns CDR1 SGHTA and CDR2 FQGNSA. CDR3 length: 14 amino acids. The CDR3: CASSRRTVNYGYTF. The CDR3 region has the DNA TGTGCCAGCAGCAGGAGGACGGTTAACTATGGCTACACCTTC.

The rearrangement uses TRBV7-2 and TRBJ2-7; D tentatively reads TRBD1 or TRBD2 (5 bases each). The V gene lost 1 base and the J gene lost 6 bases, with 22 bases spanning the gap. The CDR3 contains 17 residues. CDR1 is SGHTA and CDR2 is FQGNSA in the germline V gene. This CDR3 reads CASSLGGPGRPLPEQYF. DNA for the CDR3: TGTGCCAGCAGCTTAGGGGGCCCGGGACGGCCTTTGCCCGAGCAGTACTTC. The variable domain in full, with the rest retrieved from reference TRBV7-2 and TRBJ2-7, is GAGVSQSPSNKVTEKGKDVELRCDPISGHTALYWYRQSLGQGLEFLIYFQGNSAPDKSGLPSDRFSAERTGGSVSTLTIQRTQQEDSAVYLCASSLGGPGRPLPEQYFGPGTRLTVT.

The rearrangement joins TRBV7-9 to TRBJ1-1, with D uncertain. Germline lookup yields CDR1 SEHNR and CDR2 FQNEAQ (reference sequence). The CDR3 length is 14 residues. Trimming stripped 5 bases from V and 7 bases from J, with 17 bases between. CDR3 nucleotides: TGTGCCAGCAGCCCGCCGACTCTTAAGGTTGAAGCTTTCTTT. Translating it yields CASSPPTLKVEAFF.

V and J are TRBV5-1 and TRBJ1-1, with 9 bases that match TRBD1. From germline, CDR1 is SGHRS and CDR2 YFSETQ. This CDR3 region has 15 residues. Trimming cost V 5 bases and J 2 bases; bases outside gene matches: 7. The CDR3: CASRGDRAENTEAFF. The CDR3 region has the DNA TGCGCCAGCAGGGGGGACAGGGCAGAAAACACTGAAGCTTTCTTT.

This sequence joins TRBV24-1 and TRBJ2-3; possible D gene TRBD1, 6 bases. The V end was cut by 3 bases, the J end by 6 bases, with 18 bases between. Germline-derived CDR1 and CDR2 are KGHDR and SFDVKD. This CDR3 is 16 amino acids long. The CDR3 loop reads CATSDPTGRLPDTQYF. The CDR3 nucleotides are TGTGCCACCAGTGATCCCACAGGGCGCCTTCCGGATACGCAGTATTTT.

This clone was seen a few times. The V and J genes are TRBV7-9 and TRBJ2-7; D might be TRBD2 (6 bases). The CDR3 is made up of 15 amino acids. V lost 4 bases and J 3 bases, leaving 16 bases between the germline ends. The V gene's germline CDR1 is SEHNR and CDR2 FQNEAQ (reference sequence). CDR3 sequence reads: CASSSGRPGDYEQYF. The CDR3 DNA is TGTGCCAGCAGCTCGGGACGCCCGGGGGACTACGAGCAGTACTTC.

The V call is TRBV27, the J call TRBJ1-3; D is uncertain. The CDR3 loop spans 15 amino acids. The ends were cut back, 5 bases at V and 0 bases at J, with 11 bases in the middle. Germline V gene data show CDR1 as MNHEY and CDR2 as SMNVEV (reference sequence). As DNA, the CDR3 is TGTGCCAGCAGTAAACAGCGGAGCTCTGGAAACACCATATATTTT. Its translation is CASSKQRSSGNTIYF.

The chain has TRBV20-1 and TRBJ2-1, with 10 nucleotides matching TRBD2. This CDR3 comprises 14 residues. J lost 6 bases, V lost 3 bases, and 5 bases had no gene match. The germline V gene encodes CDR1 DFQATT and CDR2 SNEGSKA (reference sequence). The CDR3 protein is CSASLAGEINEQFF. The CDR3 DNA reads TGCAGTGCTAGTCTAGCGGGGGAAATCAATGAGCAGTTCTTC.

V gene TRBV6-5 combines with J gene TRBJ2-1; a possible D gene is TRBD2 (6 bases). The germline V and J ends were trimmed by 6 bases and 4 bases, with 16 bases remaining between them. This CDR3 has 15 residues. Germline V gene sequence: CDR1 MNHEY, CDR2 SVGAGI. The DNA for the CDR3 is TGTGCCAGCAGCCGCGGCGTAGCGGAGTACAATGAGCAGTTCTTC. Encoded protein: CASSRGVAEYNEQFF.

The chain links TRBV5-1 to TRBJ2-4; D is undetermined. The germline V gene has CDR1 SGHRS and CDR2 YFSETQ. The CDR3 consists of 14 residues. Trimming removed 4 bases at V and 2 bases at J, with 10 bases between. CDR3 sequence (DNA): TGCGCCAGCAGCCGGTACGGAACCAAAAACATTCAGTACTTC. Protein product: CASSRYGTKNIQYF.

This clone was seen a few times. The chain carries TRBV9 and TRBJ2-1; D is undetermined. Per the germline V gene, CDR1 is SGDLS and CDR2 is YYNGEE. CDR3 size: 16 residues. V lost 2 bases, J lost 0 bases, and 12 bases lay in between. The CDR3 DNA is TGTGCCAGCAGCGTTCACGCCTCGAGCTCCTACAATGAGCAGTTCTTC. This encodes CASSVHASSSYNEQFF.

V is TRBV27 and J is TRBJ2-2; D is ambiguous. V lost 3 bases, J lost 4 bases, and 9 bases lay in between. The CDR3 loop spans 14 amino acids. CDR1 and CDR2 from the germline V gene are MNHEY and SMNVEV (reference sequence). The chain's CDR3 is CASSFTSLTGELFF. Here the CDR3 DNA reads TGTGCCAGCAGTTTTACCAGTCTCACCGGGGAGCTGTTTTTT.

This sequence joins TRBV10-2 and TRBJ2-7; 12 bases align to TRBD1. This CDR3 region has 15 residues. J gave up 0 bases and V 7 bases, and 4 bases lay outside the gene matches. CDR1 is WSHSY, CDR2 SAAADI, per germline. CDR3 residues: CASKRDRGPSYEQYF. Written as DNA, the CDR3 is TGCGCCAGCAAGAGGGACAGGGGGCCCTCCTACGAGCAGTACTTC.

The CDR3: CASSTAGANVLTF. CDR3 DNA: TGTGCCAGCTCAACGGCTGGGGCCAACGTCCTGACTTTC. The chain joins TRBV18 to TRBJ2-6; D remains unclear. V was shortened by 5 bases and J by 2 bases, with 4 bases between the two germline ends. Germline V CDR1 and CDR2: KGHSH, LQKENI. CDR3 size: 13 residues.

The chain links TRBV5-1 to TRBJ2-5; no clear D. The V gene's germline CDR1 is SGHRS and CDR2 YFSETQ. V dropped 4 bases and J dropped 3 bases, with 4 bases sitting between them. The CDR3 runs 11 residues. In nucleotides, the CDR3 is TGCGCCAGCAGCGTTAAAGAGACCCAGTACTTC. Translating gives CASSVKETQYF. Full variable domain (rest looked up from reference TRBV5-1 and TRBJ2-5): KAGVTQTPRYLIKTRGQQVTLSCSPISGHRSVSWYQQTPGQGLQFLFEYFSETQRNKGNFPGRFSGRQFSNSRSEMNVSTLELGDSALYLCASSVKETQYFGPGTRLLVL.

The chain recombines TRBV5-1 with TRBJ1-4; D perhaps matches TRBD1 (5 bases). With 0 bases removed from V and 6 bases from J, the gap between germline ends came to 12 bases. This CDR3 comprises 15 residues. CDR1 SGHRS and CDR2 YFSETQ come from the germline V gene. CDR3: CASSLVAGRDEKLFF. In nucleotides, the CDR3 is TGCGCCAGCAGCTTGGTGGCGGGACGGGATGAAAAACTGTTTTTT. Together with reference TRBV5-1 and TRBJ1-4, the CDR3 gives the full variable domain: KAGVTQTPRYLIKTRGQQVTLSCSPISGHRSVSWYQQTPGQGLQFLFEYFSETQRNKGNFPGRFSGRQFSNSRSEMNVSTLELGDSALYLCASSLVAGRDEKLFFGSGTQLSVL.

This chain links TRBV6-1 with TRBJ1-3; D uncertain. Looked up from germline, CDR1 is MNHNS and CDR2 is SASEGT. The CDR3 extends over 15 amino acids. V was trimmed by 3 bases and J by 0 bases, leaving 9 bases between them. The DNA of the CDR3 is TGTGCCAGCAGTGAGCAAGAGAGCTCTGGAAACACCATATATTTT. It specifies CASSEQESSGNTIYF.

This chain links TRBV5-1 with TRBJ1-1; D not certain. V lost 5 bases and J lost 4, with 12 bases in between. Germline CDR1 and CDR2: SGHRS and YFSETQ. The CDR3 has 13 amino acids. The CDR3 sequence: CASSVEGSTEAFF. The CDR3 nucleotides read TGCGCCAGCAGTGTAGAGGGCAGCACTGAAGCTTTCTTT.

This chain connects TRBV2 to TRBJ1-4, with D unclear. The CDR3 has 12 residues. The germline V and J ends were trimmed by 6 bases and 7 bases, with 9 bases remaining between them. Germline CDR1 is SNHLY and CDR2 is FYNNEI. The CDR3 here is CASRGNGEKLFF. In nucleotides, the CDR3 is TGTGCCAGCAGGGGAAATGGTGAAAAACTGTTTTTT.

This chain uses TRBV27 with TRBJ1-5, with TRBD1 as a possible D gene (5 bases). Germline values: CDR1 MNHEY, CDR2 SMNVEV (reference sequence). Trimming removed 3 bases from V and 9 bases from J, with 18 bases in between. The CDR3 sequence is 15 residues long. CDR3 protein: CASSFGGGLEGPQHF. The CDR3 bases are TGTGCCAGCAGTTTCGGGGGGGGACTCGAGGGGCCCCAGCATTTT.

V and J are TRBV15 and TRBJ1-5, with a tentative D call TRBD1 (5 bases). Germline-derived CDR1 and CDR2 are LNHNV and YYDKDF (reference sequence). CDR3 length equals 13 residues. Trimming removed 0 bases at V and 6 bases at J, with 6 bases between. For the CDR3, the DNA is TGTGCCACCAGCAGAGATAGGGGTCAGCCCCAGCATTTT. The encoded protein is CATSRDRGQPQHF. The variable domain in full, with the rest retrieved from reference TRBV15 and TRBJ1-5, is DAMVIQNPRYQVTQFGKPVTLSCSQTLNHNVMYWYQQKSSQAPKLLFHYYDKDFNNEADTPDNFQSRRPNTSFCFLDIRSPGLGDTAMYLCATSRDRGQPQHFGDGTRLSIL.